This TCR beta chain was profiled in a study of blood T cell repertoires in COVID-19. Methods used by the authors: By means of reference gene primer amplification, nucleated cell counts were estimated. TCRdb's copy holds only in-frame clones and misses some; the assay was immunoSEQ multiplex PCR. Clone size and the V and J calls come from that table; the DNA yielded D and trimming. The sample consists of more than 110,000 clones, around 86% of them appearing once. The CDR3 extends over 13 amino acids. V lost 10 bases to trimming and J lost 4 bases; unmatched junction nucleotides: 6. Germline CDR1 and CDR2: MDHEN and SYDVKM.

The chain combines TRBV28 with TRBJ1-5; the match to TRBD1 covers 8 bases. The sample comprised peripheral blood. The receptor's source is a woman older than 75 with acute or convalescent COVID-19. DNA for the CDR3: TGTGCCACCTACAGGGGGAATAATCAGCCCCAGCATTTT. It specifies CATYRGNNQPQHF.